The 11 T cell receptor beta chains given below trace back to one sample, sequenced in a study of T cells in localized non-small cell lung cancer. Data came from immunoSEQ multiplex PCR; TCRdb stores just in-frame clones and leaves some out. The data hold about 59,000 clones, with just over 90% observed a single time. The material sequenced was peripheral blood, taken before any cancer treatment. The receptors were sampled from a man between 40 and 69 years old with stage I lung adenocarcinoma.

This chain joins TRBV19 and TRBJ2-7, with 9 bases aligning to TRBD2. This CDR3 has 15 amino acids. Germline values: CDR1 LNHDA, CDR2 SQIVND (reference sequence). The J segment lost 0 bases and the V segment lost 2 bases, leaving 2 bases of the junction unmatched. As DNA, the CDR3 is TGTGCCAGTAGTATAATAGCGGGAGACTCCTACGAGCAGTACTTC. Its translation is CASSIIAGDSYEQYF. Supplemented by reference TRBV19 and TRBJ2-7, the full variable domain reads DGGITQSPKYLFRKEGQNVTLSCEQNLNHDAMYWYRQDPGQGLRLIYYSQIVNDFQKGDIAEGYSVSREKKESFPLTVTSAQKNPTAFYLCASSIIAGDSYEQYFGPGTRLTVT.

The V and J genes are TRBV20-1 and TRBJ2-7; no definite D call. The CDR3 is 10 amino acids. V lost 4 bases, J lost 4 bases, and 5 bases lay in between. CDR1 is DFQATT, CDR2 SNEGSKA, per germline (reference sequence). CDR3 loop: CSAKEYEQYF. The CDR3 DNA is TGCAGTGCTAAAGAATACGAGCAGTACTTC.

The chain combines TRBV2 with TRBJ1-5; possible D gene TRBD1, 5 bases. Trimming stripped 3 bases from V and 7 bases from J, with 16 bases between. Germline V gene lookup returns CDR1 SNHLY and CDR2 FYNNEI. There are 15 residues in the CDR3. CDR3 nucleotide sequence: TGTGCCAGCAGTGAGGGGCGGGGACGGGGGCAGCCCCAGCATTTT. Its translation: CASSEGRGRGQPQHF.

The chain links TRBV7-2 to TRBJ2-7; D might be TRBD2 (7 bases). CDR1 is SGHTA, CDR2 FQGNSA, per germline. CDR3 length: 16 residues. Trimming removed 4 bases from V and 4 bases from J, with 20 bases in between. The CDR3: CASSSWGGGATYEQYF. CDR3 DNA sequence: TGTGCCAGCAGCTCCTGGGGGGGCGGGGCCACGTACGAGCAGTACTTC.

The rearrangement uses TRBV27 and TRBJ2-2; D is perhaps TRBD1 (5 bases). The germline gives CDR1 MNHEY, CDR2 SMNVEV (reference sequence). V was pared by 5 bases and J by 3 bases, with 16 bases between. The CDR3 has 16 amino acids. For the CDR3, the DNA is TGTGCCAGCAGTCCCCTGCTCAGGGAAGACACCGGGGAGCTGTTTTTT. Translated, it gives CASSPLLREDTGELFF.

J is TRBJ2-3 and V is TRBV18, with 7 bases lining up with TRBD1. The CDR3 is 15 amino acids. Germline CDR1 reads KGHSH; CDR2 reads LQKENI. The V segment lost 2 bases and the J segment 0 bases; nucleotides outside the gene matches: 2. CDR3 bases: TGTGCCAGCTCACCATTGGACAGGAGCACAGATACGCAGTATTTT. Protein sequence: CASSPLDRSTDTQYF.

The genes are TRBV23-1 and TRBJ1-1, with 8 bases lining up with TRBD1. TRBV23-1 is labeled an ORF, and its function is uncertain. With 8 bases clipped from V and 1 base from J, the junction kept 24 bases outside the gene matches. The CDR3 contains 20 residues. CDR3 sequence: CASCHPCSGQVKPPNTEAFF. The CDR3 DNA sequence: TGCGCCAGCTGCCATCCCTGTTCGGGACAGGTAAAGCCCCCGAACACTGAAGCTTTCTTT.

V is TRBV6-5 and J is TRBJ1-2, with 8 bases that match TRBD1. V dropped 5 bases and J dropped 4; count of bases not matched to a gene: 6. The V gene's germline CDR1 is MNHEY and CDR2 SVGAGI. The CDR3 spans 14 residues. The CDR3 bases are TGTGCCAGCAGTCGTAACAGGGGGAGCTATGGCTACACCTTC. It translates to CASSRNRGSYGYTF.

The genes are TRBV5-1 and TRBJ2-1; D gene unclear. Germline CDR1 SGHRS, CDR2 YFSETQ. V was shortened by 2 bases and J by 0 bases, with 21 bases between the two germline ends. The CDR3 length is 19 residues. In DNA, the CDR3 is TGCGCCAGCAGCTTACGCTCGGCTAATCCCGCAAACTCCTACAATGAGCAGTTCTTC. The encoded protein is CASSLRSANPANSYNEQFF. Together with reference TRBV5-1 and TRBJ2-1, the CDR3 gives the full variable domain: KAGVTQTPRYLIKTRGQQVTLSCSPISGHRSVSWYQQTPGQGLQFLFEYFSETQRNKGNFPGRFSGRQFSNSRSEMNVSTLELGDSALYLCASSLRSANPANSYNEQFFGPGTRLTVL.

The rearrangement joins TRBV19 to TRBJ1-1; D is unclear. The length of the CDR3 is 13 residues. Germline V gene lookup returns CDR1 LNHDA and CDR2 SQIVND (reference sequence). Trimming stripped 1 base from V and 1 base from J, with 4 bases between. For the CDR3, the DNA is TGTGCCAGTAGTATAGGAGGGAACACTGAAGCTTTCTTT. The encoded protein is CASSIGGNTEAFF.

For the CDR3, the DNA is TGTGCCAGCAGTTATAAGGGGACAGGGATAGGGTACGAGCAGTACTTC. Translating gives CASSYKGTGIGYEQYF. The chain is built from TRBV7-8 and TRBJ2-7, with 9 bases matching TRBD1. The CDR3 is made up of 16 amino acids. Trimming cost V 6 bases and J 4 bases; bases outside gene matches: 13. Per the germline V gene, CDR1 is SGHVS and CDR2 is FQNEAQ.